These 31 T cell receptor beta chains came from one sample sequenced in a study of blood T cell repertoires in COVID-19 (dated by TCRdb to 2018 to 2020). Library prep was done by the immunoSEQ multiplex PCR assay. What TCRdb holds here is the immuneACCESS table cut down to in-frame rearrangements. Part of the clones is not present; checked against another copy, under half of the missing clones reflect an unresolved V gene, and the others are unexplained. Within this sample are roughly 99,000 clones, with about 89% of them counted one time only. The ten biggest clones cover 4% to 6% of the sample. Sequenced material: peripheral blood. These receptors were taken from a man aged 40-55 years with active or convalescent COVID-19.

This chain uses TRBV7-2 with TRBJ2-1, with 7 bases aligning to TRBD1. Trimming removed 4 bases from V and 2 bases from J; junction bases left unmatched: 8. The CDR3 sequence is 16 residues long. Germline V gene lookup returns CDR1 SGHTA and CDR2 FQGNSA. The DNA of the CDR3 is TGTGCCAGCAGCTCCCGTAGGGGGCCCCCCTACAATGAGCAGTTCTTC. It specifies CASSSRRGPPYNEQFF.

This chain connects TRBV19 to TRBJ2-3, with TRBD2 as a possible D gene (5 bases). The CDR3 runs 17 residues. Trimming left V 3 bases short and J 1 base short, with 17 bases between. CDR1 and CDR2 from the germline V gene are LNHDA and SQIVND (reference sequence). CDR3 in amino acids: CASSMRLGSSGTDTQYF. The DNA for the CDR3 is TGTGCCAGTAGTATGCGTCTGGGTAGTAGCGGCACAGATACGCAGTATTTT.

This rearrangement joins TRBV6-5 to TRBJ2-5; tentatively, D is TRBD2 (7 bases). The CDR3 runs to 15 residues. Germline CDR1 is MNHEY and CDR2 is SVGAGI. V lost 2 bases, J lost 4 bases, and 14 bases lay in between. CDR3 protein: CASSYGGAGGETQYF. The CDR3 DNA reads TGTGCCAGCAGTTACGGGGGGGCCGGCGGAGAGACCCAGTACTTC.

This chain joins TRBV7-6 and TRBJ2-2; D call uncertain. Trimming left V 3 bases short and J 4 bases short, with 9 bases between. The CDR3 has 14 residues. The germline CDR1 and CDR2 sequences are SGHVS and FNYEAQ. CDR3 sequence reads: CASSFNAPTGELFF. CDR3 nucleotides: TGTGCCAGCAGCTTTAATGCGCCCACCGGGGAGCTGTTTTTT.

This rearrangement joins TRBV7-2 to TRBJ2-4; TRBD1 matches at 7 bases. V shed 3 bases, J shed 6 bases, and the junction held 8 bases outside the gene matches. Per germline, CDR1 SGHTA and CDR2 FQGNSA. The CDR3 is 15 amino acids. The CDR3 DNA reads TGTGCCAGCAGCTTGGGGAGACAGGGTGGAAACATTCAGTACTTC. Translating gives CASSLGRQGGNIQYF.

V gene TRBV11-2 combines with J gene TRBJ2-7, with 8 bases lining up with TRBD1. After removal of 2 bases from V and 0 bases from J, the junction contained 9 bases not matched to a gene. Germline CDR1 and CDR2: SGHAT and FQNNGV. This CDR3 contains 17 residues. The CDR3, as DNA: TGTGCCAGCAGCTTACACGTCGGACAGGGTAGCTCCTACGAGCAGTACTTC. Its protein is CASSLHVGQGSSYEQYF. Complete variable domain (other parts from reference TRBV11-2 and TRBJ2-7): EAGVAQSPRYKIIEKRQSVAFWCNPISGHATLYWYQQILGQGPKLLIQFQNNGVVDDSQLPKDRFSAERLKGVDSTLKIQPAKLEDSAVYLCASSLHVGQGSSYEQYFGPGTRLTVT.

The gene calls are TRBV30 and TRBJ1-5, with D perhaps TRBD1 (6 bases). V shed 2 bases and J shed 2 bases, with 13 bases lying between them. The CDR3 spans 15 residues. The germline CDR1 and CDR2 sequences are GTSNPN and SVGIG (reference sequence). CDR3 sequence: CAWSHAAGGNQPQHF. DNA for the CDR3: TGTGCCTGGAGTCATGCGGCAGGGGGCAATCAGCCCCAGCATTTT.

Here the CDR3 DNA reads TGTGCCAGTAGTAGAAAGCGGGAGTGGAACGAGCAGTACTTC. As protein: CASSRKREWNEQYF. The chain has TRBV19 and TRBJ2-7; 8 bases fit TRBD2. V shed 4 bases and J 5 bases; nucleotides not matched to a gene: 7. The germline CDR1 and CDR2 sequences are LNHDA and SQIVND (reference sequence). CDR3 length: 14 residues.

CDR3 loop: CASSPSGTGGIKLFF. Here the CDR3 DNA reads TGTGCCAGCAGTCCATCCGGGACAGGGGGGATAAAACTGTTTTTT. The rearrangement joins TRBV28 to TRBJ1-4, with TRBD1 matching over 11 bases. V was pared by 5 bases and J by 10 bases, with 9 bases of the junction left unmatched. The CDR3 runs 15 residues. Looked up from germline, CDR1 is MDHEN and CDR2 is SYDVKM. Drawing the rest from reference TRBV28 and TRBJ1-4, the complete variable domain is DVKVTQSSRYLVKRTGEKVFLECVQDMDHENMFWYRQDPGLGLRLIYFSYDVKMKEKGDIPEGYSVSREKKERFSLILESASTNQTSMYLCASSPSGTGGIKLFFGSGTQLSVL.

V and J are TRBV19 and TRBJ1-2; TRBD1 might be the D (6 bases). The V and J ends lost 2 bases and 8 bases respectively, with 18 bases between them. Germline lookup yields CDR1 LNHDA and CDR2 SQIVND (reference sequence). This CDR3 has 15 amino acids. The CDR3 region is CASSISWQGKIGYTF. The CDR3 DNA reads as TGTGCCAGTAGTATATCCTGGCAGGGGAAAATCGGCTACACCTTC.

The rearrangement joins TRBV15 to TRBJ2-2; 12 nucleotides match TRBD2. The V segment lost 3 bases and the J segment 8 bases; nucleotides outside the gene matches: 16. The CDR3 runs to 19 residues. Germline loops: CDR1 LNHNV, CDR2 YYDKDF (reference sequence). The CDR3, as DNA: TGTGCCACCAGCAGCCCTGGAGGACTAGCGGGGCCAGCTAGAGGGGAGCTGTTTTTT. This encodes CATSSPGGLAGPARGELFF.

This chain uses TRBV6-4 with TRBJ2-2; weak D call: TRBD1 (5 bases). CDR1 is MRHNA, CDR2 SNTAGT, per germline. Deletions cut 7 bases from V and 7 bases from J, with 13 bases between. The CDR3 sequence is 13 residues long. The CDR3 here is CASTRVVGGELFF. In nucleotides, the CDR3 is TGTGCCAGCACCAGGGTGGTCGGCGGGGAGCTGTTTTTT.

The V gene is TRBV14, the J gene TRBJ2-2, with D tentatively TRBD1 (6 bases). The V end was cut by 1 base, the J end by 5 bases, with 8 bases between. The CDR3 is 14 amino acids. Germline lookup yields CDR1 SGHDN and CDR2 FVKESK. The CDR3 coding sequence is TGTGCCAGCAGCCAAGCAGGGGTAACCGGGGAGCTGTTTTTT. Translation gives CASSQAGVTGELFF.

The V gene is TRBV6-2 or TRBV6-3, the J gene TRBJ2-7; 8 bases fit TRBD2. Trimming removed 4 bases from V and 3 bases from J; junction bases left unmatched: 8. This CDR3 contains 15 residues. Germline CDR1 reads MNHEY; CDR2 reads SVGEGT. The CDR3 DNA follows: TGTGCCAGCAGTTTTTATAGCGGGACCTACTACGAGCAGTACTTC. It yields the protein CASSFYSGTYYEQYF.

V and J are TRBV29-1 and TRBJ2-3; the match to TRBD2 covers 12 bases. Germline V gives CDR1 SQVTM, CDR2 ANQGSEA. Trimming removed 8 bases from V and 4 bases from J; junction bases left unmatched: 4. CDR3 size: 13 residues. The CDR3 DNA sequence: TGCAGCTCCTCTAGCGGGAGGGCAGATACGCAGTATTTT. It codes for CSSSSGRADTQYF.

In this sample, this clone turned up a few times. This rearrangement joins TRBV7-9 to TRBJ2-1, with 8 positions matching TRBD1. The germline V gene has CDR1 SEHNR and CDR2 FQNEAQ (reference sequence). The CDR3 has 18 residues. J lost 2 bases, V lost 3 bases, and 12 bases had no gene match. CDR3: CASSFPGTGVGTYNEQFF. The CDR3 nucleotides read TGTGCCAGCAGCTTTCCCGGGACAGGCGTTGGTACCTACAATGAGCAGTTCTTC.

The rearrangement joins TRBV19 to TRBJ2-7; 9 positions match TRBD2. Germline V gene lookup returns CDR1 LNHDA and CDR2 SQIVND (reference sequence). This CDR3 contains 15 residues. The trim removed 5 bases at V and 2 bases at J, leaving 7 bases unmatched. The CDR3 sequence is CASSSSAGGTYEQYF. CDR3 sequence (DNA): TGTGCCAGTAGTTCCTCAGCGGGAGGAACCTACGAGCAGTACTTC. Full variable domain (rest looked up from reference TRBV19 and TRBJ2-7): DGGITQSPKYLFRKEGQNVTLSCEQNLNHDAMYWYRQDPGQGLRLIYYSQIVNDFQKGDIAEGYSVSREKKESFPLTVTSAQKNPTAFYLCASSSSAGGTYEQYFGPGTRLTVT.

The genes are TRBV30 and TRBJ1-2; 7 nucleotides line up with TRBD1. J was trimmed by 6 bases and V by 8 bases; bases with no gene match: 15. CDR1 is GTSNPN, CDR2 SVGIG, per germline (reference sequence). This CDR3 is 14 amino acids long. The CDR3 region is CAGKGPGTVNGYTF. The CDR3 region has the DNA TGTGCCGGCAAGGGCCCCGGGACAGTGAATGGCTACACCTTC.

The chain is built from TRBV20-1 and TRBJ1-1; 7 bases align to TRBD1. This CDR3 spans 11 amino acids. The V and J ends lost 3 bases and 7 bases, in that order; junction bases with no gene match: 2. Germline values: CDR1 DFQATT, CDR2 SNEGSKA (reference sequence). CDR3 sequence (DNA): TGCAGTGCTAGTCAGGGGGGTGAAGCTTTCTTT. Residues: CSASQGGEAFF.

V is TRBV2 and J is TRBJ2-7; D remains unclear. The CDR3 is made up of 11 amino acids. Trimming cost V 8 bases and J 3 bases, with 8 bases left between them. Germline V gene lookup returns CDR1 SNHLY and CDR2 FYNNEI. CDR3 coding DNA: TGTGCCAGCGCCCTTAGCTACGAGCAGTACTTC. Residues: CASALSYEQYF.

The gene calls are TRBV21-1 and TRBJ1-5; no check of the table's D call, TRBD1, against the DNA was made. TRBV21-1 is a listed pseudogene. The CDR3 spans 16 residues. CDR3 amino acids: CASSGPRWAGGEPQHF. CDR3 nucleotide sequence: TGTGCCAGCAGCGGGCCGCGCTGGGCAGGGGGAGAACCCCAGCATTTT.

The CDR3 spells CASSLDHERTKNGELFF. For the CDR3, the DNA is TGTGCCAGCAGCTTAGATCACGAAAGGACTAAAAACGGGGAGCTGTTTTTT. The chain combines TRBV11-2 with TRBJ2-2; TRBD2 might be the D (6 bases). CDR1 is SGHAT, CDR2 FQNNGV, per germline. This CDR3 has 17 residues. V gave up 0 bases and J gave up 7 bases, with 18 bases separating them.

The J gene is TRBJ2-1, the V gene TRBV10-1, with 9 bases aligning to TRBD2. CDR3 size: 14 residues. Germline values: CDR1 WNHNN, CDR2 SYGVQD (reference sequence). J was trimmed by 8 bases and V by 5 bases; bases with no gene match: 7. This CDR3 is CASSLAGTIHEQFF. CDR3 DNA sequence: TGCGCCAGCAGTCTAGCGGGAACCATCCATGAGCAGTTCTTC.

The V call is TRBV7-6, the J call TRBJ2-7, with D perhaps matching TRBD1 (7 bases). CDR3 size: 16 residues. Trimming took 2 bases from V and 0 from J, leaving 14 bases between them. Looked up from germline, CDR1 is SGHVS and CDR2 is FNYEAQ. The CDR3, as DNA: TGTGCCAGCAGCTTAATGTCAGGGGGGACCTCCTACGAGCAGTACTTC. The encoded protein is CASSLMSGGTSYEQYF.

The chain is built from TRBV7-9 and TRBJ1-1; TRBD1 matches at 7 bases. The CDR3 runs 14 residues. V trimming: 5 bases; J trimming: 0 bases; junction bases outside the gene matches: 3. Germline assignment: CDR1 SEHNR and CDR2 FQNEAQ (reference sequence). This CDR3 reads CASSRDRMNTEAFF. The CDR3 bases are TGTGCCAGCAGCCGGGACAGAATGAACACTGAAGCTTTCTTT. Variable domain in full (rest from reference TRBV7-9 and TRBJ1-1): DTGVSQNPRHKITKRGQNVTFRCDPISEHNRLYWYRQTLGQGPEFLTYFQNEAQLEKSRLLSDRFSAERPKGSFSTLEIQRTEQGDSAMYLCASSRDRMNTEAFFGQGTRLTVV.

The V and J genes are TRBV7-2 and TRBJ2-5, with D possibly being TRBD2 (5 bases). This CDR3 comprises 13 residues. V lost 4 bases and J 4 bases, leaving 10 bases between the germline ends. CDR1 is SGHTA, CDR2 FQGNSA, per germline. The CDR3 bases are TGTGCCAGCAGCTCCGGGATATTAGAGACCCAGTACTTC. It yields the protein CASSSGILETQYF.

This clone was seen a few times. The chain uses TRBV14 and TRBJ2-5; D gene unclear. From germline, CDR1 is SGHDN and CDR2 FVKESK. The CDR3 consists of 13 residues. V shed 0 bases and J shed 5 bases, with 7 bases lying between them. This chain's CDR3 is CASSQDSRETQYF. CDR3 nucleotides: TGTGCCAGCAGCCAAGACTCCAGGGAGACCCAGTACTTC.

The chain uses TRBV5-1 and TRBJ2-7; no definite D call. Germline lookup yields CDR1 SGHRS and CDR2 YFSETQ. This CDR3 has 11 residues. Trimming took off 0 bases at V and 7 bases at J, with 5 bases between the two ends. CDR3 region: CASSLGAEQYF. The CDR3 DNA sequence: TGCGCCAGCAGCTTGGGGGCGGAGCAGTACTTC.

This clone was picked up one time. The V and J genes are TRBV4-1 and TRBJ2-3, with unresolved D. CDR3 length: 14 residues. Between the trimmed V and J ends, which lost 0 bases and 4 bases, there was a span of 8 bases. Germline values: CDR1 MGHRA, CDR2 YSYEKL. CDR3 amino acids: CASSQDSTADTQYF. The CDR3 bases are TGCGCCAGCAGCCAAGACTCAACGGCAGATACGCAGTATTTT.

V usage is TRBV19 and J usage is TRBJ2-7; 10 bases are shared with TRBD2. With V trimmed by 3 bases and J by 0 bases, 8 bases remained unmatched. Germline CDR1 and CDR2: LNHDA and SQIVND (reference sequence). The CDR3 length is 17 residues. The CDR3 here is CASSIGVAGGISYEQYF. The CDR3 DNA sequence: TGTGCCAGTAGTATTGGAGTAGCGGGAGGTATCTCCTACGAGCAGTACTTC.

The table lists this clone with a few counts. This chain connects TRBV4-1 to TRBJ1-1; D not certain. With 3 bases removed from V and 0 bases from J, the gap between germline ends came to 8 bases. Germline loops: CDR1 MGHRA, CDR2 YSYEKL. The CDR3 length is 14 residues. The CDR3 DNA is TGCGCCAGCAGCCAGGGCAGATTGAACACTGAAGCTTTCTTT. Protein: CASSQGRLNTEAFF.